The 28 T cell receptor beta chains below were found in one sample sequenced in a study of blood T cell repertoires in COVID-19. Only in-frame clones appear in the TCRdb table, and some are missing; sequencing was by immunoSEQ multiplex PCR. The table records about 170,000 clones, under 85% of them present only once. Input material: peripheral blood. Receptors originate from a man in his sixties who had recovered from COVID-19.

V and J are TRBV19 and TRBJ2-1, with D tentatively TRBD2 (5 bases). CDR1 is LNHDA and CDR2 is SQIVND in the germline V gene (reference sequence). The CDR3 loop spans 13 amino acids. The V and J ends lost 3 bases and 7 bases respectively, with 10 bases between them. The CDR3 protein is CASSIGVLNEQFF. CDR3 bases: TGTGCCAGTAGTATCGGGGTTTTGAATGAGCAGTTCTTC.

The CDR3 coding sequence is TGTGCCAGCAGCTTGGGTCCAAGCCTCGGGGGGCCACCCCTCCACTTT. Its translation: CASSLGPSLGGPPLHF. This sequence joins TRBV5-6 and TRBJ1-6; D is perhaps TRBD1 (6 bases). CDR1 SGHDT and CDR2 YYEEEE come from the germline V gene. The CDR3 is 16 residues long. With 0 bases removed from V and 11 bases from J, the gap between germline ends came to 18 bases.

This CDR3 reads CASSFSLDNYGYTF. The CDR3 coding sequence is TGTGCCAGCAGCTTTAGTCTCGATAACTATGGCTACACCTTC. The V call is TRBV7-9, the J call TRBJ1-2; D gene ambiguous. The CDR3 is made up of 14 amino acids. CDR1 and CDR2 from the germline V gene are SEHNR and FQNEAQ (reference sequence). V lost 3 bases to trimming and J lost 1 base, with 9 bases between them.

The V gene is TRBV25-1, the J gene TRBJ1-1; TRBD1 matches at 9 bases. Germline CDR1 MGHDK, CDR2 SYGVNS. The CDR3 consists of 15 residues. V was clipped by 5 bases and J by 1 base; unmatched bases: 5. In nucleotides, the CDR3 is TGTGCCAGCAGTCTCGGGACAGGGCGGAACACTGAAGCTTTCTTT. Amino acid sequence: CASSLGTGRNTEAFF.

This chain links TRBV6-5 with TRBJ1-5; 7 bases are shared with TRBD1. This CDR3 contains 15 residues. With 5 bases clipped from V and 7 bases from J, the junction kept 11 bases outside the gene matches. Germline-derived CDR1 and CDR2 are MNHEY and SVGAGI. CDR3 residues: CASSIRDRTRQPQHF. The CDR3 bases are TGTGCCAGCAGTATCCGGGACAGAACCCGACAGCCCCAGCATTTT.

This chain connects TRBV28 to TRBJ2-3; 8 nucleotides agree with TRBD2. Unmatched junction bases numbered 5, after V lost 5 bases and J lost 4 bases. Germline CDR1 and CDR2: MDHEN and SYDVKM. The CDR3 extends over 14 amino acids. Written as DNA, the CDR3 is TGTGCCAGCAGTAGCGGGGGAGACCCAGATACGCAGTATTTT. Residues: CASSSGGDPDTQYF.

The chain carries TRBV5-6 and TRBJ2-1; 10 bases are a match to TRBD2. Germline values: CDR1 SGHDT, CDR2 YYEEEE. CDR3 length equals 17 residues. V was pared by 4 bases and J by 4 bases, with 11 bases of the junction left unmatched. DNA for the CDR3: TGTGCCAGCAGCCCCCCGATCACTAGCGGGAAATACAATGAGCAGTTCTTC. Its translation is CASSPPITSGKYNEQFF.

V usage is TRBV2 and J usage is TRBJ2-7; a weak D match, TRBD2 (7 bases). This CDR3 is built from 13 residues. V lost 3 bases to trimming and J lost 5 bases, with 11 bases between them. Per the germline V gene, CDR1 is SNHLY and CDR2 is FYNNEI. The CDR3, as DNA: TGTGCCAGCAGTGACGGGGGGCGGCACGAGCAGTACTTC. This sequence encodes CASSDGGRHEQYF.

V is TRBV6-1 and J is TRBJ2-3, with unresolved D. V was clipped by 2 bases and J by 6 bases, with 15 bases between them. CDR1 is MNHNS, CDR2 SASEGT, per germline. This CDR3 region has 15 residues. For the CDR3, the DNA is TGTGCCAGCAGTGAAAGGCAGGCATCTACGGATACGCAGTATTTT. It yields the protein CASSERQASTDTQYF.

The chain recombines TRBV2 with TRBJ1-6, with 11 positions matching TRBD1. Germline V gives CDR1 SNHLY, CDR2 FYNNEI. The trim removed 5 bases at V and 7 bases at J, leaving 7 bases unmatched. This CDR3 has 16 amino acids. The CDR3 spells CASSFRTGGGNSPLHF. In DNA, the CDR3 is TGTGCCAGCAGTTTCAGGACAGGGGGCGGAAATTCACCCCTCCACTTT.

This clone has only a few counts. The J gene is TRBJ1-2, the V gene TRBV27; possibly TRBD1 for D (6 bases). Germline V CDR1 and CDR2: MNHEY, SMNVEV (reference sequence). The CDR3 runs to 14 residues. V lost 5 bases to trimming and J lost 5 bases, with 15 bases between them. CDR3 sequence (DNA): TGTGCCAGCAGTCGCGAACAGGGAGATTATGGCTACACCTTC. Amino acid sequence: CASSREQGDYGYTF.

This chain links TRBV27 with TRBJ2-7; 8 nucleotides align to TRBD1. CDR3 length: 13 residues. V gave up 6 bases and J gave up 5 bases; unmatched junction bases: 6. Per germline, CDR1 MNHEY and CDR2 SMNVEV (reference sequence). The CDR3 DNA reads as TGTGCCAGCAGCCGGGACAGGCTAGACGAGCAGTACTTC. Encoded protein: CASSRDRLDEQYF.

The rearrangement links TRBV7-2 to TRBJ2-4; the D gene is possibly TRBD2 (5 bases). This CDR3 region has 15 residues. Germline loops: CDR1 SGHTA, CDR2 FQGNSA. V was shortened by 0 bases and J by 4 bases, with 10 bases between the two germline ends. CDR3 sequence reads: CASSLAPGLKNIQYF. The CDR3 DNA sequence: TGTGCCAGCAGCTTAGCCCCAGGACTTAAAAACATTCAGTACTTC.

The rearrangement uses TRBV9 and TRBJ2-3; perhaps TRBD1 as D (8 bases). V lost 4 bases and J lost 2, with 20 bases in between. The V gene's germline CDR1 is SGDLS and CDR2 YYNGEE. The CDR3 spans 17 residues. In DNA, the CDR3 is TGTGCCAGCAGCTTAACAGGGGGGGTGGCCAACACAGATACGCAGTATTTT. This gives the protein CASSLTGGVANTDTQYF. Based on the CDR3 plus reference TRBV9 and TRBJ2-3, the full variable domain is DSGVTQTPKHLITATGQRVTLRCSPRSGDLSVYWYQQSLDQGLQFLIQYYNGEERAKGNILERFSAQQFPDLHSELNLSSLELGDSALYFCASSLTGGVANTDTQYFGPGTRLTVL.

The chain combines TRBV7-6 with TRBJ1-2, with unresolved D. The germline V gene encodes CDR1 SGHVS and CDR2 FNYEAQ. The CDR3 sequence is 16 residues long. V shed 1 base and J shed 2 bases, with 14 bases lying between them. CDR3 in amino acids: CASSLEASSPNYGYTF. DNA for the CDR3: TGTGCCAGCAGCTTAGAAGCGTCCAGCCCCAACTATGGCTACACCTTC.

V gene TRBV9 combines with J gene TRBJ2-3; D is undetermined. This CDR3 contains 13 residues. V lost 4 bases to trimming and J lost 1 base, with 7 bases between them. Germline V lookup: CDR1 SGDLS, CDR2 YYNGEE. The CDR3 region is CASSTVGTDTQYF. CDR3 nucleotide sequence: TGTGCCAGCAGCACGGTGGGCACAGATACGCAGTATTTT.

The chain is built from TRBV7-8 and TRBJ1-5; TRBD1 matches at 7 bases. From germline, CDR1 is SGHVS and CDR2 FQNEAQ. V was clipped by 6 bases and J by 4 bases; unmatched bases: 6. This CDR3 is built from 14 residues. The CDR3 DNA sequence: TGTGCCAGCAGTCTGGGGACAGTAAATCAGCCCCAGCATTTT. The encoded protein is CASSLGTVNQPQHF.

In DNA, the CDR3 is TGCAGTGCTAGTGCCGGGACAGACTATGGCTACACCTTC. It specifies CSASAGTDYGYTF. V and J are TRBV20-1 and TRBJ1-2; 7 nucleotides align to TRBD1. Germline trimming cut 3 bases from V and 3 bases from J; bases unmatched to any gene: 4. CDR3 length: 13 amino acids. Germline values: CDR1 DFQATT, CDR2 SNEGSKA (reference sequence).

The chain couples TRBV30 to TRBJ1-1, with 10 bases identical to TRBD1. J lost 5 bases, V lost 5 bases, and 2 bases had no gene match. The CDR3 consists of 12 residues. Germline values: CDR1 GTSNPN, CDR2 SVGIG (reference sequence). CDR3 bases: TGTGCCTGGGGACAGGGGGAAACTGAAGCTTTCTTT. It codes for CAWGQGETEAFF. Full variable domain (remainder filled in from reference TRBV30 and TRBJ1-1): SQTIHQWPATLVQPVGSPLSLECTVEGTSNPNLYWYRQAAGRGLQLLFYSVGIGQISSEVPQNLSASRPQDRQFILSSKKLLLSDSGFYLCAWGQGETEAFFGQGTRLTVV.

This chain joins TRBV24-1 and TRBJ2-1, with D possibly matching TRBD1 (5 bases). Germline V gene data show CDR1 as KGHDR and CDR2 as SFDVKD. V lost 3 bases and J lost 4, with 15 bases in between. This CDR3 comprises 16 residues. The DNA for the CDR3 is TGTGCCACCAGTGATCCGACAGCTAGAACATACAATGAGCAGTTCTTC. It translates to CATSDPTARTYNEQFF.

The rearrangement uses TRBV5-8 and TRBJ2-7, with 7 bases matching TRBD1. In germline, CDR1 is SGHTS, CDR2 YDEGEE. The CDR3 is 13 amino acids. The J segment lost 5 bases and the V segment lost 5 bases, leaving 7 bases of the junction unmatched. The CDR3 nucleotides are TGTGCCAGCAGTTCCGACAGGGCCCACGAGCAGTACTTC. Its protein product is CASSSDRAHEQYF.

The chain has TRBV29-1 and TRBJ1-2, with D possibly being TRBD1 (6 bases). V lost 6 bases and J 3 bases, leaving 14 bases between the germline ends. Germline CDR1 SQVTM, CDR2 ANQGSEA. CDR3 length: 13 residues. The CDR3 DNA sequence: TGCAGCGTGTTTTACAGGGATTACTATGGCTACACCTTC. Translating it yields CSVFYRDYYGYTF.

The sample holds a few counts of this clone. V and J are TRBV19 and TRBJ1-2, with D perhaps matching TRBD1 (5 bases). V was shortened by 5 bases and J by 4 bases, with 17 bases between the two germline ends. Germline CDR1 is LNHDA and CDR2 is SQIVND (reference sequence). The CDR3 has 15 residues. This CDR3 is CASSPSLMGGYGYTF. The CDR3 region has the DNA TGTGCCAGTAGTCCCTCCCTCATGGGGGGCTATGGCTACACCTTC.

The V and J genes are TRBV2 and TRBJ2-7; D is possibly TRBD1 (5 bases). The germline V gene encodes CDR1 SNHLY and CDR2 FYNNEI. This CDR3 has 13 amino acids. V was trimmed by 7 bases and J by 3 bases, leaving 13 bases between them. The CDR3 coding sequence is TGTGCCAGCACCACTAAGGGGTACTACGAGCAGTACTTC. Its protein product is CASTTKGYYEQYF.

The chain carries TRBV11-2 and TRBJ2-1; no definite D call. The CDR3 has 13 residues. V was pared by 3 bases and J by 6 bases, with 9 bases between. The germline V gene encodes CDR1 SGHAT and CDR2 FQNNGV. The CDR3 DNA reads as TGTGCCAGCAGCTTTACGGTTCTCAATGAGCAGTTCTTC. Protein: CASSFTVLNEQFF.

This sequence joins TRBV2 and TRBJ1-5; 8 bases align to TRBD1. The junction had 14 bases not matched to a gene; V was cut back by 4 bases and J by 0 bases. The CDR3 length is 19 residues. Germline V gives CDR1 SNHLY, CDR2 FYNNEI. CDR3 bases: TGTGCCAGCAGTGCCCGCGGGACAGGACGGGGGCCTAGCAATCAGCCCCAGCATTTT. It yields the protein CASSARGTGRGPSNQPQHF.

The V call is TRBV5-1, the J call TRBJ2-7; possible D gene TRBD1, 6 bases. Germline CDR1 reads SGHRS; CDR2 reads YFSETQ. Deletions cut 4 bases from V and 2 bases from J, with 16 bases between. This CDR3 is 15 amino acids long. This CDR3 is CASSQGTSDAYEQYF. DNA of the CDR3: TGCGCCAGCAGCCAAGGGACATCGGATGCCTACGAGCAGTACTTC.

The chain is built from TRBV7-2 and TRBJ2-7; TRBD2 aligns across 7 bases. CDR3 length equals 15 residues. Germline loops: CDR1 SGHTA, CDR2 FQGNSA. The ends lost 2 bases at V and 7 bases at J; junction bases unmatched: 11. CDR3 loop: CASSLFKAGEREQYF. The CDR3 DNA follows: TGTGCCAGCAGCTTATTTAAGGCGGGGGAGAGGGAGCAGTACTTC.